A few counts support the clone carrying this TCR beta chain. Antigen specificity is unknown. This could be a read error, since a much larger clone is one nucleotide away. This sample's RNA came from whole unsorted tissue. Donors were chemotherapy-naive, newly diagnosed lung cancer surgical patients in China, August–late 2014. The CDR3 runs to 15 residues. CDR1 is SGHAT, CDR2 FQNNGV, per germline. The data derive from a study of tumor and adjacent non-tumor tissue in lung cancer. In the study overall: Aged about 30 to 76 years, patients included 10 men and 4 to 6 women with stage I to III disease.

TCRbeta libraries were built with three rounds of nested PCR, modified from ARM-PCR. In TCRdb, the multiplex PCR reads were re-called with MiXCR into one record per CDR3 protein. This sample has roughly 200,000 distinct CDR3 sequences, with 71% found just once. Study-level points and caveats: TCR diversity was significantly greater in tumor than normal lung tissue. Patients with more diverse tumor TCRs had worse survival.

Sequencing input: lung tumor tissue. The rearrangement links TRBV11-2 to TRBJ2-3, with TRBD2 identical over 9 bases. This clonotype was sampled from a man aged 60-69 years with non-small cell lung cancer. The CDR3 here is CASSLERGGADMQYF. The CDR3 DNA sequence: TGTGCCAGCAGCTTAGAGCGGGGGGGCGCAGATATGCAGTATTTT.